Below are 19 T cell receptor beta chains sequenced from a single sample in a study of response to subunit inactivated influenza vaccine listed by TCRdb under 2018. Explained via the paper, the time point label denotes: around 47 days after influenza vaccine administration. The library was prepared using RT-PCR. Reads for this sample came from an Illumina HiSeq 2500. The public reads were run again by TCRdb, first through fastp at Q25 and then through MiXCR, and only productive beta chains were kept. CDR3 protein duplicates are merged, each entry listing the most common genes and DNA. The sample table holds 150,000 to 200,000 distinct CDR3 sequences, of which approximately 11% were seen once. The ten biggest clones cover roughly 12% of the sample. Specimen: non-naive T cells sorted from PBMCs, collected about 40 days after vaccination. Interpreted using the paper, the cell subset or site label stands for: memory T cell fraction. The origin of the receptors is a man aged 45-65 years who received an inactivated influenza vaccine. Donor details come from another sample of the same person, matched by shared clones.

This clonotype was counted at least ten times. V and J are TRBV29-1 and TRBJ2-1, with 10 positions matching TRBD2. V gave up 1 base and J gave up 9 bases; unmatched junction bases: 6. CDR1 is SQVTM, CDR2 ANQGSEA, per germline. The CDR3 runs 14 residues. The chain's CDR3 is CSVEVLAGAVEQFF. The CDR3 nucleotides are TGCAGCGTTGAAGTCCTAGCGGGAGCGGTTGAGCAGTTCTTC.

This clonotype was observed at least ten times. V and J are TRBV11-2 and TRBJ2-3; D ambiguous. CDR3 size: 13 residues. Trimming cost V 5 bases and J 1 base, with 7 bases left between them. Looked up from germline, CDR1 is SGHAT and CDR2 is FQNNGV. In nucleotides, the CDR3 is TGTGCCAGCAGCAAAGTGGGCACAGATACGCAGTATTTT. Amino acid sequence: CASSKVGTDTQYF.

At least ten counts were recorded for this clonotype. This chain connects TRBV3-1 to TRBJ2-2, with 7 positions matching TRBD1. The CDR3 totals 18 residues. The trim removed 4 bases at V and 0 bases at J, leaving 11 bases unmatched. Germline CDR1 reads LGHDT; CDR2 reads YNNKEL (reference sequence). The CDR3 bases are TGTGCCAGCAGCCCCCAGCCGATGACAGGGTCGAACACCGGGGAGCTGTTTTTT. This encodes CASSPQPMTGSNTGELFF. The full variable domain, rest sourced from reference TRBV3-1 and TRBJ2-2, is DTAVSQTPKYLVTQMGNDKSIKCEQNLGHDTMYWYKQDSKKFLKIMFSYNNKELIINETVPNRFSPKSPDKAHLNLHINSLELGDSAVYFCASSPQPMTGSNTGELFFGEGSRLTVL.

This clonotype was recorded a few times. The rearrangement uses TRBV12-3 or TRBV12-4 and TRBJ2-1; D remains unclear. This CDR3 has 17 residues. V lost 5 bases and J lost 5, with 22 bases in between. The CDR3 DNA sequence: TGTGCCAGCAGTGACCAAAAGGCCAGTTCCGGGCACAATGAGCAGTTCTTC. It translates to CASSDQKASSGHNEQFF.

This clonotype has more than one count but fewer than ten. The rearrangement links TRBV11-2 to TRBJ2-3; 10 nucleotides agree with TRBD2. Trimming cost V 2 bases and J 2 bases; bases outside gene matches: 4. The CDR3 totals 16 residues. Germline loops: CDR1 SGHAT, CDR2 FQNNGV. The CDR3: CASSLLAGANTDTQYF. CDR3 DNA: TGTGCCAGCAGCTTACTAGCGGGAGCCAACACAGATACGCAGTATTTT.

For the CDR3, the DNA is TGTGCCAGCAGCCAAGCATCAGATACGCAGTATTTT. This encodes CASSQASDTQYF. The chain is built from TRBV3-1 and TRBJ2-3; D gene uncertain. The germline V gene has CDR1 LGHDT and CDR2 YNNKEL (reference sequence). V lost 1 base to trimming and J lost 4 bases, with 3 bases between them. CDR3 length: 12 residues.

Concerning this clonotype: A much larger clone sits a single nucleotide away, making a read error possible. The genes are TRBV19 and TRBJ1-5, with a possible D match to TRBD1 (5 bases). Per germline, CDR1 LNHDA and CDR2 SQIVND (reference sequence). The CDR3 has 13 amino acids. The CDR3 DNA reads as TGTGCCAGTAGTCCTGGCCCAGGGCAGCCCCAGCTTTTT. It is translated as CASSPGPGQPQLF. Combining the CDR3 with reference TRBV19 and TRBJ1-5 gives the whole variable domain DGGITQSPKYLFRKEGQNVTLSCEQNLNHDAMYWYRQDPGQGLRLIYYSQIVNDFQKGDIAEGYSVSREKKESFPLTVTSAQKNPTAFYLCASSPGPGQPQLFGDGTRLSIL.

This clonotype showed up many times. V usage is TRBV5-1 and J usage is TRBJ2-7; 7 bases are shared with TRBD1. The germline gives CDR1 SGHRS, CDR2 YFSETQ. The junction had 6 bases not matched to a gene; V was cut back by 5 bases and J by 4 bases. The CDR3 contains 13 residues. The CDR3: CASRGQPNYEQYF. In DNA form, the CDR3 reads TGCGCCAGCAGGGGACAGCCTAATTACGAGCAGTACTTC.

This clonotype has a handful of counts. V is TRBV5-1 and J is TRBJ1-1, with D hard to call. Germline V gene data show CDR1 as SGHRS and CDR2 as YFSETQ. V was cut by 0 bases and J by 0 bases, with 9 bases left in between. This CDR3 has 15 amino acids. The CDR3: CASSLGGTMNTEAFF. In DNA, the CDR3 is TGCGCCAGCAGCTTGGGGGGAACAATGAACACTGAAGCTTTCTTT.

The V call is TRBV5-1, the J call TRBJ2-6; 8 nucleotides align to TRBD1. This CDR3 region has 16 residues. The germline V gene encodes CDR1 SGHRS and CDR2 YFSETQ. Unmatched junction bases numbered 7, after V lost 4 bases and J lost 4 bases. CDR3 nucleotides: TGCGCCAGCAGCCCAGCGACAGGGGCAGGGGCCAACGTCCTGACTTTC. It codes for CASSPATGAGANVLTF.

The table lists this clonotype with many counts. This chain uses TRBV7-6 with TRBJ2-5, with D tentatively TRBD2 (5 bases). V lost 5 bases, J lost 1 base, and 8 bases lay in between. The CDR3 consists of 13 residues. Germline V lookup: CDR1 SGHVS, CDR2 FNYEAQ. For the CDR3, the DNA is TGTGCCAGCAGCCCCGGGGTCCAAGAGACCCAGTACTTC. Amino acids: CASSPGVQETQYF.

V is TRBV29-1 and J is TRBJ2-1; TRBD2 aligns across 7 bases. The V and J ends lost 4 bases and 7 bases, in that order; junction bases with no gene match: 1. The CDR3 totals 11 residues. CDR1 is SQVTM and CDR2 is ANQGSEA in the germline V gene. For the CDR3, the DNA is TGCAGCGTTGGGGAGGGTAATGAGCAGTTCTTC. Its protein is CSVGEGNEQFF.

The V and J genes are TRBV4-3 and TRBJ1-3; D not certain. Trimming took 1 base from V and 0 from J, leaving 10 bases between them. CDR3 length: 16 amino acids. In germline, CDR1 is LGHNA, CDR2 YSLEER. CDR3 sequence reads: CASSQGLGNSGNTIYF. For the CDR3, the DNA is TGCGCCAGCAGCCAAGGATTAGGGAACTCTGGAAACACCATATATTTT.

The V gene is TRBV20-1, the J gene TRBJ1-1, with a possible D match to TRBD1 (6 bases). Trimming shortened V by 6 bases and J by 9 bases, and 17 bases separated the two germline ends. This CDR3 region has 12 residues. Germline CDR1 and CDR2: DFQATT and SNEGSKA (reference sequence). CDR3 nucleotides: TGCAGTGCCCGCCGGGACATCGAAAAAGCTTTCTTT. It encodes CSARRDIEKAFF.

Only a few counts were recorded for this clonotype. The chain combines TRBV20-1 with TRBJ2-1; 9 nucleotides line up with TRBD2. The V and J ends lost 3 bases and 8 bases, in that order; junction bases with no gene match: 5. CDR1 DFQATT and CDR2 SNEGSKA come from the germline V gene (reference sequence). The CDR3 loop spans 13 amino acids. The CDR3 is CSASGGRAHEQFF. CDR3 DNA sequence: TGCAGTGCTAGTGGCGGGAGGGCGCATGAGCAGTTCTTC.

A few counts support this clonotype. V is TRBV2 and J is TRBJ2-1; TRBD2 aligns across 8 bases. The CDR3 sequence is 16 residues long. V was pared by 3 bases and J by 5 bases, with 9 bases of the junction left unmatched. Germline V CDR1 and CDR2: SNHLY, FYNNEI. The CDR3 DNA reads TGTGCCAGCAGTGACCTGGTACTAGCGGTACACAATGAGCAGTTCTTC. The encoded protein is CASSDLVLAVHNEQFF.

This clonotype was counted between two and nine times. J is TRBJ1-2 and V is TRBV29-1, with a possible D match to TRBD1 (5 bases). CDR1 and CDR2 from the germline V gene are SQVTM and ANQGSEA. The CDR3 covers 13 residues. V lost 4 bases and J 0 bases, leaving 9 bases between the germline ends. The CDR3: CSVGTGPNYGYTF. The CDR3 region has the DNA TGCAGCGTTGGCACAGGACCTAACTATGGCTACACCTTC.

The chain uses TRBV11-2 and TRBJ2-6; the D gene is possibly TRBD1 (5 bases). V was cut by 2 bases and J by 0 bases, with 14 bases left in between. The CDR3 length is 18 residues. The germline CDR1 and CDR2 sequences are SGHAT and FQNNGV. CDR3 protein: CASSLLGPTNSGANVLTF. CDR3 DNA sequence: TGTGCCAGCAGCTTACTGGGGCCAACAAACTCTGGGGCCAACGTCCTGACTTTC.

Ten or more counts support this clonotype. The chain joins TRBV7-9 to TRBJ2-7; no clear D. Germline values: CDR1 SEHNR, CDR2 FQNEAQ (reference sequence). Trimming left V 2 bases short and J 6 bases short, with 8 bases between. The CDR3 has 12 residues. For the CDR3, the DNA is TGTGCCAGCAGCTTAACACGGTTCGAGCAGTACTTC. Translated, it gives CASSLTRFEQYF.